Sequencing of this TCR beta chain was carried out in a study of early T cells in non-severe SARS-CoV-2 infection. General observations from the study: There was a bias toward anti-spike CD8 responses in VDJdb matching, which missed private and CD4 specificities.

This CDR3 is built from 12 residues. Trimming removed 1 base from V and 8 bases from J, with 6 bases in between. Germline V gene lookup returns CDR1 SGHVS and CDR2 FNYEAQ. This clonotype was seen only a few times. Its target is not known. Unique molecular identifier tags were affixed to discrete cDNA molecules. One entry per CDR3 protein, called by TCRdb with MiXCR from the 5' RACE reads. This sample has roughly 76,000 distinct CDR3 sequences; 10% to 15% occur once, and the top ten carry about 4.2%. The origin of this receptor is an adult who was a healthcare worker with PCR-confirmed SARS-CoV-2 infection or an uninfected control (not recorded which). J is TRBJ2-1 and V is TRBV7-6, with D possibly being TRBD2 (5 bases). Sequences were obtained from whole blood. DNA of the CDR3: TGTGCCAGCAGCTTAGGGGGAGATGAGCAGTTCTTC. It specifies CASSLGGDEQFF.